This T cell receptor beta chain came from a study of blood T cell repertoires in COVID-19. On the study more broadly: There were acute and convalescent COVID-19 samples, and they came from the United States, Italy and Spain. From T cells, B-cell-depleted T cells, or PBMCs came the material, which was cDNA or gDNA.

This CDR3 contains 15 residues. Trimming at V came to 4 bases and at J to 0 bases, leaving 3 bases not matched to a gene. The germline CDR1 and CDR2 sequences are MNHEY and SVGAGI. In the source study's methods: Quantification of nucleated cells was approximated via reference gene primer amplification. The repertoire was sequenced with immunoSEQ multiplex PCR; TCRdb's copy has only in-frame clones and lacks some. That table supplies the V and J calls and clone size; D and trimming were determined from the DNA. The sample yields roughly 46,000 clones, 87% seen once. The material sequenced was peripheral blood. The origin of this receptor is a human donor in a cohort sampled during active COVID-19. The chain links TRBV6-5 to TRBJ1-5, with 7 bases that match TRBD1. The CDR3 DNA follows: TGTGCCAGCAGTTGGGACAGTCTTAGCAATCAGCCCCAGCATTTT. Translation: CASSWDSLSNQPQHF.